The source of this T cell receptor (beta chain) is a study of metastatic and nonmetastatic thyroid tumors. About the research overall: Repertoire comparisons spanned blood and tumor or nodule tissue from malignant and benign thyroid patients.

In this sample, this clone turned up many times. CDR1 and CDR2 from the germline V gene are SGHAT and FQNNGV. Trimming pared 1 base from V and 7 bases from J, leaving 22 bases between. This CDR3 region has 17 residues. All patients were treatment-naive before thyroid surgery. MiXCR reprocessed the PCR reads for TCRdb. The data contain about 92,000 clones, around 14% of them singletons. This receptor was taken from a female donor with papillary thyroid cancer or a benign thyroid nodule (not recorded which). Some clones in this sample may be carry-over from other donors' samples. V is TRBV11-2 and J is TRBJ1-2; maybe TRBD1 (5 bases). Sequenced material: blood. CDR3 loop: CASSLGSGDFHYSGYTF. The CDR3 coding sequence is TGTGCCAGCAGCTTAGGATCCGGGGACTTCCACTATAGTGGCTACACCTTC.